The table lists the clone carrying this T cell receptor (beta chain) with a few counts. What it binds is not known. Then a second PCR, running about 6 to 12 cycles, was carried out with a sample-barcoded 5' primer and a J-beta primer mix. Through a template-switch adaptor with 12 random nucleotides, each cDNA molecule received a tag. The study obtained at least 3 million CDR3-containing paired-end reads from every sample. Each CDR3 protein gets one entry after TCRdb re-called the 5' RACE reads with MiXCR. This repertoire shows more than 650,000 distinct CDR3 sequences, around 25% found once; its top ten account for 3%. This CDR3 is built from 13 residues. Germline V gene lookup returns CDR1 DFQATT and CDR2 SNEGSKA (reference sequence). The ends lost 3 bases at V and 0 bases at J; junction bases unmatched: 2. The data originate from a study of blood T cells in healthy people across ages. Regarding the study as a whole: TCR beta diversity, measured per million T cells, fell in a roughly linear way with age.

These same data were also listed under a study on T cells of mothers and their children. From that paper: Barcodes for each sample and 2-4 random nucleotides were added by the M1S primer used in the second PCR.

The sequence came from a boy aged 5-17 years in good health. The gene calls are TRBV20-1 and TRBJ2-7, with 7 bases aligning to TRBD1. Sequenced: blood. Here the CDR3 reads CSASGTVSYEQYF. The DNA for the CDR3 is TGCAGTGCTAGCGGGACAGTCTCCTACGAGCAGTACTTC.